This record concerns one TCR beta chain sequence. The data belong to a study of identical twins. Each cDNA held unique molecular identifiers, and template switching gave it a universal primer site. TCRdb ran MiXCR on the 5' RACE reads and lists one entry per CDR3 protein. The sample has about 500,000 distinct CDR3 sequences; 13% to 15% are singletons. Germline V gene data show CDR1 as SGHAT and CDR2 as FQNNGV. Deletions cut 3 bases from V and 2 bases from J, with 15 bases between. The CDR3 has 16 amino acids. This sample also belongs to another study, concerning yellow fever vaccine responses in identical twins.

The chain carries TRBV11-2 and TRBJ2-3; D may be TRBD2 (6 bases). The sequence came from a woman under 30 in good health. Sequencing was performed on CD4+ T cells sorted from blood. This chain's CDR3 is CASSFRLAVNTDTQYF. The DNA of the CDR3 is TGTGCCAGCAGCTTCCGCTTAGCGGTAAACACAGATACGCAGTATTTT.